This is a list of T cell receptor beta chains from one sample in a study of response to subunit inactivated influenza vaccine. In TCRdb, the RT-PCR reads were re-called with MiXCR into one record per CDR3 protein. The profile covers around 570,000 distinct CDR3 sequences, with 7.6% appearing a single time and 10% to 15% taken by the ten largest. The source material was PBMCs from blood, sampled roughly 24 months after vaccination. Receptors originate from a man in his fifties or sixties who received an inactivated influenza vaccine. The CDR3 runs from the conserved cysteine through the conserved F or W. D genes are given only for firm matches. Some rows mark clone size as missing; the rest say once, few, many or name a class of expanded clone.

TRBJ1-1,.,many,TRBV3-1,CASSLRRQGVTEAFF,TGTGCCAGCAGCCTAAGAAGGCAGGGCGTCACTGAAGCTTTCTTT
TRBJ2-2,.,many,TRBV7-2,CASTSFGGTGELFF,TGTGCCAGCACCTCCTTTGGGGGGACCGGGGAGCTGTTTTTT
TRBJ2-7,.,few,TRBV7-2,CASSLGQSLSYEQYF,TGTGCCAGCAGTTTGGGACAATCACTCTCCTACGAGCAGTACTTC
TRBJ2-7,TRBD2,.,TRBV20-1,CSAGTSGRAFWFNEQYF,TGCAGTGCTGGGACTAGCGGGAGGGCCTTTTGGTTTAACGAGCAGTACTTC
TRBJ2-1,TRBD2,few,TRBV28,CASSPLPLAGGYYNEQFF,TGTGCCAGCAGTCCCTTGCCCCTAGCGGGGGGATATTACAATGAGCAGTTCTTC
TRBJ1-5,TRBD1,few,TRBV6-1,CASSVKPGQGGQPQHF,TGTGCCAGCAGTGTAAAACCGGGACAGGGGGGCCAGCCCCAGCATTTT
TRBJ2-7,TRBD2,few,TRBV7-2,CASSPLAGAFGEQYF,TGTGCCAGCAGCCCATTAGCGGGAGCGTTCGGCGAGCAGTACTTC
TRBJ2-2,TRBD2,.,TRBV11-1,CASSPGLARAPGELFF,TGTGCCAGCAGCCCCGGACTAGCGCGGGCACCCGGGGAGCTGTTTTTT
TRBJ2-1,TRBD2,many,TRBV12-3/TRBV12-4,CASSPPGLANNEQFF,TGTGCCAGCAGTCCCCCGGGACTAGCTAACAATGAGCAGTTCTTC
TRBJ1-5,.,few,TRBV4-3,CASSQDGRSGHQPQHF,TGCGCCAGCAGCCAAGATGGCAGGTCCGGACATCAGCCCCAGCATTTT
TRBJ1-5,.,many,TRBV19,CASSARTVGQPQHF,TGTGCCAGTAGTGCCAGGACAGTTGGACAGCCCCAGCATTTT
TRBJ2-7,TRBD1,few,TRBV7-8,CASSLLRTGGEQYF,TGTGCCAGCAGCCTACTCAGGACAGGGGGCGAGCAGTACTTC
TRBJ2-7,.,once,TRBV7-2,CASSQTRGRGEQYF,TGTGCCAGCAGCCAAACTAGAGGGAGAGGCGAGCAGTACTTC
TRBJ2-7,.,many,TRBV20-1,CSANSKGGYEQYF,TGCAGTGCCAACTCAAAGGGGGGCTACGAGCAGTACTTC
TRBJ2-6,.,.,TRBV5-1,CASSGNSGANVLTF,TGCGCCAGCAGCGGTAACTCTGGGGCCAACGTCCTGACTTTC
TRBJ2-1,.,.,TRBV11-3,CASSPGSGEQFF,TGTGCCAGCAGCCCGGGTTCGGGGGAGCAGTTCTTC
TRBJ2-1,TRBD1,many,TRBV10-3,CAISTGAPRYNEQFF,TGTGCCATCAGTACAGGGGCCCCCCGCTACAATGAGCAGTTCTTC
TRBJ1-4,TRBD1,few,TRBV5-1,CASSADRGELFF,TGCGCCAGCAGCGCGGACAGGGGTGAACTGTTTTTT
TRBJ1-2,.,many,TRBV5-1,CASSLANTGNYGYTF,TGCGCCAGCAGCTTGGCCAATACGGGTAACTATGGCTACACCTTC
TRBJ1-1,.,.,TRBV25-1,CASSGRGHPNTEAFF,TGTGCCAGCAGTGGCCGGGGACACCCGAACACTGAAGCTTTCTTT
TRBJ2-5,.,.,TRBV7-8,CASSLDVRRTDGETQYF,TGTGCCAGCAGCTTAGATGTACGGCGAACTGATGGGGAGACCCAGTACTTC
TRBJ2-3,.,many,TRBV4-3,CASSQERADTQYF,TGCGCCAGCAGCCAAGAGAGGGCAGATACGCAGTATTTT
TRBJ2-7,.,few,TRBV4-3,CASSQDLHAEQYF,TGCGCCAGCAGCCAAGATTTACATGCCGAGCAGTACTTC
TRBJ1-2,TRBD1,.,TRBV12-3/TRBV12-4,CASSLETGSWGYTF,TGTGCCAGCAGTTTAGAGACAGGGAGTTGGGGCTACACCTTC
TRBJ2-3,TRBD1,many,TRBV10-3,CAIKEQGATDTQYF,TGTGCCATTAAGGAACAGGGGGCGACAGATACGCAGTATTTT
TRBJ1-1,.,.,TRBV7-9,CASSLLRIGTEAFF,TGTGCCAGCAGCTTACTGAGGATCGGCACTGAAGCTTTCTTT
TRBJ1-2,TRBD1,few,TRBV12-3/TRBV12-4,CASRPGTGEDTF,TGTGCCAGCAGACCAGGGACAGGGGAGGACACCTTC
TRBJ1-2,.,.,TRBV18,CASSGQTARGGYTF,TGTGCCAGCTCAGGGCAGACCGCGCGGGGTGGCTACACCTTC
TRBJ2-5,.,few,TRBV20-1,CSAQLVQRVEETQYF,TGCAGTGCTCAGCTGGTACAGCGGGTCGAAGAGACCCAGTACTTC
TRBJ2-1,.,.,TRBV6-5,CASTPPLYEQFF,TGTGCCAGCACCCCACCCCTCTATGAGCAGTTCTTC
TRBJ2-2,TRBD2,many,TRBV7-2,CASSARTSGVGGELFF,TGTGCCAGCAGCGCGCGGACTAGCGGGGTTGGCGGGGAGCTGTTTTTT
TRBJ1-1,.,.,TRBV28,CASNGGRLIGTEAFF,TGTGCCAGCAACGGGGGGCGCCTGATAGGCACTGAAGCTTTCTTT
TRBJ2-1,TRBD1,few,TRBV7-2,CASSLSTGGVYNEQFF,TGTGCCAGCAGCTTATCGACAGGGGGCGTTTACAATGAGCAGTTCTTC
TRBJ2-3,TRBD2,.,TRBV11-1,CASSPRTSGRAYYTDTQYF,TGTGCCAGCAGCCCGCGGACTAGCGGGAGGGCCTATTATACAGATACGCAGTATTTT
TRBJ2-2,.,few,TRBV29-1,CSVVLVYGELFF,TGCAGCGTTGTTCTGGTTTACGGGGAGCTGTTTTTT
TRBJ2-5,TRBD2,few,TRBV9,CASSVAASGVETQYF,TGTGCCAGCAGCGTAGCGGCTAGCGGGGTTGAGACCCAGTACTTC
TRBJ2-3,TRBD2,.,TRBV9,CASSHSGISTDTQYF,TGTGCCAGCAGCCACAGCGGGATCAGCACAGATACGCAGTATTTT
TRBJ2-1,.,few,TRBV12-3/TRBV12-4,CASSLTGGQYNEQFF,TGTGCCAGCAGTTTGACTGGGGGCCAATACAATGAGCAGTTCTTC
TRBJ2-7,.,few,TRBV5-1,CASSLLTEYEQYF,TGCGCCAGCAGCTTGTTGACGGAATACGAGCAGTACTTC
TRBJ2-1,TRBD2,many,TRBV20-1,CSARLLAGFNEQFF,TGCAGTGCTAGACTCCTAGCGGGGTTTAATGAGCAGTTCTTC
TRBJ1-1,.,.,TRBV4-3,CASSHAYKNTEAFF,TGCGCCAGCAGCCACGCTTACAAGAACACTGAAGCTTTCTTT
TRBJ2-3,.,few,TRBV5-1,CASSSHLYTDTQYF,TGCGCCAGCAGCTCGCACCTTTACACAGATACGCAGTATTTT
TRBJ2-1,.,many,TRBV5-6,CASSPRYSHEQFF,TGTGCCAGCAGTCCGAGGTATTCCCATGAGCAGTTCTTC
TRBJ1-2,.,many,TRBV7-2,CASSRRFNYGYTF,TGTGCCAGCAGCCGACGGTTTAACTATGGCTACACCTTC
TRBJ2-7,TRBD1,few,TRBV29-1,CSVEVGRRGPYEQYF,TGCAGCGTTGAAGTTGGGCGCAGGGGGCCGTACGAGCAGTACTTC
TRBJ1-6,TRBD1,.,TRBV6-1,CASSGTGSNSPLHF,TGTGCCAGCAGCGGGACAGGGTCCAATTCACCCCTCCACTTT